This T cell receptor beta chain was sequenced for a study of T cell responses to AZD1222 COVID-19 vaccine. V lost 2 bases and J lost 0, with 11 bases in between. The CDR3 loop spans 15 amino acids. CDR1 SGHVS and CDR2 FQNEAQ come from the germline V gene. Produced via immunoSEQ multiplex PCR; TCRdb's table is partial and in-frame only. The sample has about 68,000 clones, more than 70% seen once. The clonotype originates from an adult in good health. The J gene is TRBJ2-7, the V gene TRBV7-8; D perhaps matches TRBD1 (5 bases). The source was peripheral blood, collected on day 0 of AZD1222 vaccination. CDR3 residues: CASSLTSGFSYEQYF. DNA of the CDR3: TGTGCCAGCAGCTTAACATCAGGGTTCTCCTACGAGCAGTACTTC.